The rows below give T cell receptor beta chains drawn from one sample of a study of T cells in Graves' hyperthyroidism and ophthalmopathy. Using its own MiXCR run on the multiplex PCR reads, TCRdb lists one record per CDR3 protein. The data contain about 510,000 distinct CDR3 sequences, roughly 15% of them seen just once; the ten biggest clones take up approximately 15%. Sequenced input: blood. The receptor set was obtained from a woman aged 40 to 49 with Graves' hyperthyroidism. The CDR3 runs from the conserved cysteine through the conserved F or W. D genes are given only for firm matches. The size entry is marked missing in some rows and otherwise reads once, few, many or a size class.

>TRBV6-2/TRBV6-3|.|.|TRBJ1-1
TGTGCCAGCACACTCCTGGTCCAGAACACTGAAGCTTTCTTT
CASTLLVQNTEAFF
>TRBV12-3/TRBV12-4|many|.|TRBJ2-4
TGTGCCAGCAGATCCCTACAGGGAATTTCAAACATTCAGTACTTC
CASRSLQGISNIQYF
>TRBV12-3/TRBV12-4|.|.|TRBJ1-1
TGTGCCAGCAGTTGGGGTTCCCTGAACACTGAAGCTTTCTTT
CASSWGSLNTEAFF
>TRBV20-1|many|.|TRBJ1-5
TGCAGTGCTATCCGGACCGGTTTCGATCAGCCCCAGCATTTT
CSAIRTGFDQPQHF
>TRBV7-2|many|TRBD2|TRBJ2-1
TGTGCCAGCAGCTTTTTTAGCGGGAGCTCCTACAATGAGCAGTTCTTC
CASSFFSGSSYNEQFF
>TRBV6-6|many|TRBD2|TRBJ2-1
TGTGCCAGCAGTTACCGGCCGGGACTAGTGCCCTACAATGAGCAGTTCTTC
CASSYRPGLVPYNEQFF
>TRBV5-1|.|.|TRBJ2-7
TGCGCCAGCAGCTTGGCCCCGGGCGGAAGCTCCTACGAGCAGTACTTC
CASSLAPGGSSYEQYF
>TRBV5-1|few|.|TRBJ2-7
TGCGCCAGCAGCTTGGAACCGGAAACCTACGAGCAGTACTTC
CASSLEPETYEQYF
>TRBV20-1|many|.|TRBJ2-4
TGCAGTGCTGCTAGGGGGACTGCCAAAAACATTCAGTACTTC
CSAARGTAKNIQYF
>TRBV5-1|.|.|TRBJ2-1
TGCGCCAGCAGCTTGGTTGCAGGATTGAATGAGCAGTTCTTC
CASSLVAGLNEQFF
>TRBV20-1|.|.|TRBJ2-7
TGCAGTGCTAGAGATCAGGGGACCTCATCTTACGAGCAGTACTTC
CSARDQGTSSYEQYF
>TRBV19|few|TRBD1|TRBJ1-5
TGTGCCAGTAGTACGAGGACAGGTCTTGATCAGCCCCAGCATTTT
CASSTRTGLDQPQHF
>TRBV12-3/TRBV12-4|few|TRBD1|TRBJ1-6
TGTGCCAGCAGTCGGACAGGGTTCGGCTCACCCCTCCACTTT
CASSRTGFGSPLHF
>TRBV20-1|few|TRBD1|TRBJ2-1
TGCAGTGCTAGATCAACAGGGGAAATCTACAATGAGCAGTTCTTC
CSARSTGEIYNEQFF
>TRBV20-1|few|.|TRBJ1-6
TGCAGTGCTAGGGTTTTCGACAGAAGCTCCTATAATTCACCCCTCCACTTT
CSARVFDRSSYNSPLHF
>TRBV4-1|many|.|TRBJ2-5
TGCGCCAGCAGCCAATATCCAGGGGACCAAGAGACCCAGTACTTC
CASSQYPGDQETQYF
>TRBV11-2|many|TRBD2|TRBJ2-7
TGTGCCAGCAGCCGAGTGAGGGGAGGACTAGCCAACTACGAGCAGTACTTC
CASSRVRGGLANYEQYF
>TRBV20-1|many|.|TRBJ2-7
TGCAGTGCTAGAGGACTGAAATCCTCCTACGAGCAGTACTTC
CSARGLKSSYEQYF
>TRBV5-1|.|.|TRBJ1-2
TGCGCCAGCAGCTTTTATATGGACGACTATGGCTACACCTTC
CASSFYMDDYGYTF
>TRBV28|many|.|TRBJ2-1
TGTGCCAGCAGTGAGCAGTTCTTC
CASSEQFF
>TRBV27|few|.|TRBJ1-3
TGTGCCAGCAGTTTATACGGCATCTCTGGAAACACCATATATTTT
CASSLYGISGNTIYF